Listed below are T cell receptor beta chains from one sample, sequenced in a study of regulatory T cells in long-lasting Graves disease. One entry per CDR3 protein, called by TCRdb with MiXCR from the multiplex PCR reads. The data contain about 660,000 distinct CDR3 sequences, around 30% of them singletons. The input for sequencing was peripheral blood mononuclear cells (PBMCs), taken when the disease was refractory, from a patient treated with antithyroid drugs. These receptors all come from a female donor with Graves disease. Both conserved end residues are part of each CDR3.

CDR3 protein	V gene	J gene
CSAIGSHYGYTF	TRBV20-1	TRBJ1-2
CSASSGSGANVLTF	TRBV20-1	TRBJ2-6
CASSLDRAATDTQYF	TRBV11-2	TRBJ2-3
CAWSARGDQPQHF	TRBV30	TRBJ1-5
CASSLARTQYGYTF	TRBV7-2	TRBJ1-2
CASLRGGGTQYF	TRBV2	TRBJ2-5
CASSYMGAPNTEAFF	TRBV6-2/TRBV6-3	TRBJ1-1
CAISESLAGKETQYF	TRBV10-3	TRBJ2-5
CASSLVTRASYGYTF	TRBV7-8	TRBJ1-2
CASSSDALAPGNTIYF	TRBV7-2	TRBJ1-3
CSADRTGSNQPQHF	TRBV20-1	TRBJ1-5
CASSAGKGQAFF	TRBV11-2	TRBJ1-1
CASSGRTSGILETQYF	TRBV7-9	TRBJ2-5
CASRSRASYNEQFF	TRBV12-3/TRBV12-4	TRBJ2-1
CSARDHDRGYEQYF	TRBV20-1	TRBJ2-7
CASSLPLSGGGNTGELFF	TRBV5-1	TRBJ2-2
CASSVLWETDTQYF	TRBV6-1	TRBJ2-3
CASAQGGNTEAFF	TRBV7-9	TRBJ1-1
CASSLMTNYGYTF	TRBV7-3	TRBJ1-2
CSALLPGRTYSPLHF	TRBV20-1	TRBJ1-6
CASRQDRAYGYTF	TRBV12-3/TRBV12-4	TRBJ1-2
CASRRPGQGDGYTF	TRBV6-1	TRBJ1-2
CASSLRAGTHEQYF	TRBV2	TRBJ2-7
CSARGQGLTIRGSPLHF	TRBV20-1	TRBJ1-6
CASSVGTSRYEQYF	TRBV11-2	TRBJ2-7
CASSEQGTGEKLFF	TRBV2	TRBJ1-4
CASRYRQENYGYTF	TRBV6-1	TRBJ1-2
CASTLTERARQPQHF	TRBV6-1	TRBJ1-5
CASSFLPADRSYGHTF	TRBV5-1	TRBJ1-2
CSVHRVYGYTF	TRBV29-1	TRBJ1-2
CASSTRTGNTEAFF	TRBV28	TRBJ1-1
CASSLSGGGGYTF	TRBV27	TRBJ1-2
CASSLIPRTGGSNTGELFF	TRBV5-1	TRBJ2-2
CASSIRPENSNQPQHF	TRBV19	TRBJ1-5
CASRPHREGYGYTF	TRBV19	TRBJ1-2
CASSLAYPGQGSGELFF	TRBV5-1	TRBJ2-2
CASFLQGQEGGYTGELFF	TRBV2	TRBJ2-2
CSARTPGGAQVAFF	TRBV20-1	TRBJ1-1
CASSLTSQGPYGYTF	TRBV7-2	TRBJ1-2
CASSSRIFDYGYTF	TRBV28	TRBJ1-2
CASSLPWVAETQYF	TRBV11-2	TRBJ2-5
CASSQAAGEYNEQFF	TRBV3-1	TRBJ2-1
CASSLYKVGQETQYF	TRBV12-3/TRBV12-4	TRBJ2-5
CASSGTGEVGSYEKLFF	TRBV2	TRBJ1-4
CASSIPDRGNYGYTF	TRBV19	TRBJ1-2
CASSRKSGQTNYGYTF	TRBV6-1	TRBJ1-2
CAWSGRQGKRQPQHF	TRBV30	TRBJ1-5
CASSLAGREGLDTEAFF	TRBV5-1	TRBJ1-1
CASSFTGGAEAFF	TRBV7-2	TRBJ1-1
CASSLPRVAGGVQPQHF	TRBV12-3/TRBV12-4	TRBJ1-5
CASSRGNMDSPLHF	TRBV12-3/TRBV12-4	TRBJ1-6
CASSLAKSYQETQYF	TRBV5-4	TRBJ2-5
CASSAGGSYNEQFF	TRBV5-1	TRBJ2-1
CASSPPSRRNIQYF	TRBV18	TRBJ2-4